The 27 T cell receptor beta chains presented below share a single source sample, sequenced in a study of blood T cells in healthy people across ages. PCR was performed a second time for roughly 7 to 12 cycles using a sample-barcoded 5' primer and a J-beta primer mix. Each CDR3 protein gets one entry after TCRdb re-called the 5' RACE reads with MiXCR. The data contain around 990,000 distinct CDR3 sequences, approximately 25% of them singletons. The data were also submitted as part of a second study, on T cells of mothers and their children.

Sequencing was carried out using blood. The receptors stem from a girl under 10 years old in good health.

This clonotype was seen a few times. This chain links TRBV12-3 or TRBV12-4 with TRBJ2-5; TRBD2 matches at 12 bases. The J call could be wrong; TRBJ2-1 is a better fit for the DNA end. The CDR3 covers 17 residues. The CDR3 DNA sequence: TGTGCCAGCAGTCCCAAAACTAGCGGGAGGACCTACAATGAGCAGTTCTTC. Translating gives CASSPKTSGRTYNEQFF.

This clonotype was seen only a few times. This CDR3 is CASTGQGEETQYF. CDR3 in DNA: TGTGCCAGCACCGGACAGGGGGAAGAGACCCAGTACTTC. This chain uses TRBV28 with TRBJ2-5; 10 bases map to TRBD1. The V segment lost 7 bases and the J segment 3 bases; nucleotides outside the gene matches: 2. The germline V gene has CDR1 MDHEN and CDR2 SYDVKM. This CDR3 is 13 amino acids long.

J is TRBJ2-5 and V is TRBV28, with D perhaps matching TRBD1 or TRBD2 (5 bases each). The J call is in doubt because the DNA end fits TRBJ2-7 better. The CDR3 is 13 amino acids. Germline CDR1 is MDHEN and CDR2 is SYDVKM. The DNA for the CDR3 is TGTGCCAGCTGTGGGGGATCGACCCACGAGCAGTACTTC. Protein sequence: CASCGGSTHEQYF.

The chain links TRBV7-2 to TRBJ1-6; D may be TRBD1 (5 bases). The CDR3 has 15 amino acids. Germline V lookup: CDR1 SGHTA, CDR2 FQGNSA. V lost 5 bases and J lost 12, with 20 bases in between. CDR3 protein: CASSLLHGDQGPLHF. The CDR3 region has the DNA TGTGCCAGCAGCCTCCTACATGGGGATCAGGGACCCCTCCACTTT.

This clonotype was counted between two and nine times. The chain combines TRBV28 with TRBJ2-7, with 12 bases fitting TRBD1. The CDR3 contains 16 residues. V dropped 4 bases and J dropped 6; count of bases not matched to a gene: 10. Germline assignment: CDR1 MDHEN and CDR2 SYDVKM. CDR3 DNA sequence: TGTGCCAGCAGTTCAAGGCCGGGACAGGGGGCGTTCGAGCAGTACTTC. Translated, it gives CASSSRPGQGAFEQYF.

The V gene is TRBV15, the J gene TRBJ2-3; D is ambiguous. With 0 bases removed from V and 5 bases from J, the gap between germline ends came to 3 bases. CDR3 length equals 12 residues. Germline V gene lookup returns CDR1 LNHNV and CDR2 YYDKDF (reference sequence). The CDR3 nucleotides read TGTGCCACCAGCAGAGAAGGAGATACGCAGTATTTT. Its protein product is CATSREGDTQYF.

The chain couples TRBV10-3 to TRBJ2-5; 7 nucleotides line up with TRBD1. Trimming at V came to 8 bases and at J to 4 bases, leaving 16 bases not matched to a gene. The CDR3 is 16 residues long. Germline V gene data show CDR1 as ENHRY and CDR2 as SYGVKD. The chain's CDR3 is CAIGKSDRVRVETQYF. The DNA of the CDR3 is TGTGCCATCGGAAAGTCAGACAGGGTTCGGGTAGAGACCCAGTACTTC.

The chain links TRBV7-2 to TRBJ1-4, with D possibly being TRBD1 (5 bases). From germline, CDR1 is SGHTA and CDR2 FQGNSA. The V end lost 6 bases, the J end lost 0 bases, and 14 bases lay between the germline ends. The CDR3 is 16 residues long. The CDR3: CASRRRQGPTNEKLFF. The CDR3, as DNA: TGTGCCAGCAGACGTCGCCAGGGACCAACTAATGAAAAACTGTTTTTT.

The V call is TRBV18, the J call TRBJ2-1; weak D call: TRBD1 (5 bases). The J call may not be correct, given that the DNA end is closer to TRBJ2-5. The germline V gene has CDR1 KGHSH and CDR2 LQKENI. This CDR3 has 14 amino acids. In nucleotides, the CDR3 is TGTGCCAGCTCACCATACACTGAAAGGGGGACCCAGTACTTC. It is translated as CASSPYTERGTQYF.

This clonotype has more than one count but fewer than ten. The V and J genes are TRBV13 and TRBJ1-1; D remains unclear. CDR1 is PRHDT and CDR2 is FYEKMQ in the germline V gene (reference sequence). V lost 3 bases, J lost 5 bases, and 13 bases lay in between. This CDR3 contains 14 residues. The DNA of the CDR3 is TGTGCCAGCAGCTTCGCGGACTCTCGGACTGAAGCTTTCTTT. Its protein product is CASSFADSRTEAFF.

DNA for the CDR3: TGTGCCAGCAGCCAAGAGGTCGGGGGGCTAGAGACCCAGTACTTC. This translates into CASSQEVGGLETQYF. The chain employs TRBV3-1 and TRBJ2-5, with D maybe TRBD2 (7 bases). Deletions cut 0 bases from V and 4 bases from J, with 12 bases between. Germline lookup yields CDR1 LGHDT and CDR2 YNNKEL (reference sequence). The CDR3 consists of 15 residues.

This clonotype was seen a handful of times. V gene TRBV27 combines with J gene TRBJ2-5; no firm D call. Germline lookup yields CDR1 MNHEY and CDR2 SMNVEV (reference sequence). With 8 bases removed from V and 7 bases from J, the gap between germline ends came to 23 bases. There are 15 residues in the CDR3. DNA of the CDR3: TGTGCCAGCCCCGTCGGGCCGAACAAGGTGGGGACCCAGTACTTC. It specifies CASPVGPNKVGTQYF.

The gene calls are TRBV28 and TRBJ1-4, with D possibly TRBD1 on 6 matching bases. CDR3 length: 16 residues. Germline V gives CDR1 MDHEN, CDR2 SYDVKM. Trimming cost V 0 bases and J 6 bases, with 14 bases left between them. CDR3 nucleotide sequence: TGTGCCAGCAGTTTATGGACAGGCCCAAAGTATGAAAAACTGTTTTTT. Translation: CASSLWTGPKYEKLFF.

The chain employs TRBV29-1 and TRBJ2-2, with 9 bases that match TRBD1. V gave up 7 bases and J gave up 3 bases; unmatched junction bases: 3. In germline, CDR1 is SQVTM, CDR2 ANQGSEA. This CDR3 is 13 amino acids long. The CDR3 loop is CSGTGAHTGELFF. The CDR3 DNA reads TGCAGCGGGACAGGGGCCCACACCGGGGAGCTGTTTTTT.

This chain joins TRBV20-1 and TRBJ1-1; possibly TRBD1 for D (5 bases). The V end lost 6 bases, the J end lost 1 base, and 15 bases lay between the germline ends. The CDR3 covers 14 residues. CDR1 and CDR2 (germline): DFQATT, SNEGSKA (reference sequence). The chain's CDR3 is CSARFGTGNTEAFF. CDR3 DNA: TGCAGTGCCCGATTCGGGACGGGGAACACTGAAGCTTTCTTT.

The chain joins TRBV28 to TRBJ2-6; weak D call: TRBD1 (5 bases). This CDR3 region has 16 residues. CDR1 is MDHEN, CDR2 SYDVKM, per germline. V was cut by 7 bases and J by 0 bases, with 13 bases left in between. CDR3 loop: CASTGHPSSGANVLTF. In nucleotides, the CDR3 is TGTGCCAGCACAGGACATCCTAGCTCTGGGGCCAACGTCCTGACTTTC. Full variable domain (missing parts from reference TRBV28 and TRBJ2-6): DVKVTQSSRYLVKRTGEKVFLECVQDMDHENMFWYRQDPGLGLRLIYFSYDVKMKEKGDIPEGYSVSREKKERFSLILESASTNQTSMYLCASTGHPSSGANVLTFGAGSRLTVL.

There are a few counts of this clonotype. The chain employs TRBV27 and TRBJ2-7; tentative D call: TRBD1 (5 bases). Germline V gene data show CDR1 as MNHEY and CDR2 as SMNVEV (reference sequence). V was clipped by 5 bases and J by 3 bases, with 11 bases between them. The length of the CDR3 is 13 residues. CDR3 region: CASSNTGVYEQYF. The CDR3, as DNA: TGTGCCAGCAGTAACACAGGAGTCTACGAGCAGTACTTC.

This clonotype was counted between two and nine times. V gene TRBV4-3 combines with J gene TRBJ2-3; 8 bases map to TRBD1. Trimming cost V 0 bases and J 1 base; bases outside gene matches: 0. Germline CDR1 and CDR2: LGHNA and YSLEER. The CDR3 has 15 amino acids. The chain's CDR3 is CASSQETGGTDTQYF. Written as DNA, the CDR3 is TGCGCCAGCAGCCAAGAGACAGGGGGCACAGATACGCAGTATTTT.

This clonotype was counted between two and nine times. The chain combines TRBV6-5 with TRBJ1-1; a weak D match, TRBD1 (5 bases). Per the germline V gene, CDR1 is MNHEY and CDR2 is SVGAGI. This CDR3 has 14 residues. Deletions cut 5 bases from V and 4 bases from J, with 14 bases between. The CDR3 nucleotides are TGTGCCAGCAGTGACTTTGACAGCGCCACTGAAGCTTTCTTT. Protein product: CASSDFDSATEAFF.

The chain combines TRBV5-1 with TRBJ2-6; D is undetermined. CDR1 SGHRS and CDR2 YFSETQ come from the germline V gene. V was pared by 0 bases and J by 2 bases, with 6 bases between. CDR3 length: 15 amino acids. The CDR3 DNA reads TGCGCCAGCAGCTTGGACGGCACTGGGGCCAACGTCCTGACTTTC. This sequence encodes CASSLDGTGANVLTF. Based on the CDR3 plus reference TRBV5-1 and TRBJ2-6, the full variable domain is KAGVTQTPRYLIKTRGQQVTLSCSPISGHRSVSWYQQTPGQGLQFLFEYFSETQRNKGNFPGRFSGRQFSNSRSEMNVSTLELGDSALYLCASSLDGTGANVLTFGAGSRLTVL.

The sample holds one count of this clonotype. V and J are TRBV6-5 and TRBJ1-1; D gene ambiguous. V was shortened by 0 bases and J by 7 bases, with 15 bases between the two germline ends. The germline V gene has CDR1 MNHEY and CDR2 SVGAGI. The CDR3 is 15 amino acids. The CDR3 DNA reads TGTGCCAGCAGTTACTCAGGAGGGAGTGGGGATGAAGCTTTCTTT. Translating gives CASSYSGGSGDEAFF.

This clonotype was counted only a few times. This chain uses TRBV4-2 with TRBJ2-3, with D maybe TRBD1 (5 bases). Per germline, CDR1 LGHNA and CDR2 YNFKEQ. V was trimmed by 5 bases and J by 4 bases, leaving 16 bases between them. This CDR3 contains 15 residues. The CDR3 DNA sequence: TGTGCCAGCAGCTCCCCTCAGGGTCGAGCAGATACGCAGTATTTT. Its translation: CASSSPQGRADTQYF.

This clonotype was seen a handful of times. The J gene is TRBJ2-5, the V gene TRBV6-4; TRBD2 is a possible D gene (5 bases). The CDR3 is made up of 12 amino acids. CDR1 is MRHNA, CDR2 SNTAGT, per germline. V was cut by 11 bases and J by 1 base, with 11 bases left in between. CDR3 sequence: CAVTRSQETQYF. In nucleotides, the CDR3 is TGTGCCGTAACTAGGTCCCAAGAGACCCAGTACTTC.

V and J are TRBV27 and TRBJ2-1; 8 bases fit TRBD2. CDR3 size: 14 residues. Germline CDR1 reads MNHEY; CDR2 reads SMNVEV (reference sequence). V gave up 8 bases and J gave up 2 bases; unmatched junction bases: 5. This CDR3 is CASHISGTYNEQFF. DNA of the CDR3: TGTGCCAGCCACATTAGCGGGACCTACAATGAGCAGTTCTTC.

The genes are TRBV9 and TRBJ2-1; 11 positions agree with TRBD2. CDR3 length: 14 residues. J lost 4 bases, V lost 6 bases, and 3 bases had no gene match. Germline values: CDR1 SGDLS, CDR2 YYNGEE. The chain's CDR3 is CASTGTSGYNEQFF. CDR3 in DNA: TGTGCCAGCACAGGGACTAGCGGATACAATGAGCAGTTCTTC.

This clonotype occurred a few times. An end of the junction does not agree with germline; a read error may underlie this. The chain is built from TRBV18 and TRBJ2-1; 7 positions match TRBD2. Germline loops: CDR1 KGHSH, CDR2 LQKENI. This CDR3 is 16 amino acids long. The CDR3 DNA reads TGTGCCAGCTCCCCCACACAAGCGGGGCCGTACAATGGGCAGTTCTTC. This translates into CASSPTQAGPYNGQFF. The full variable domain, in which reference TRBV18 and TRBJ2-1 provide the parts outside the CDR3, is NAGVMQNPRHLVRRRGQEARLRCSPMKGHSHVYWYRQLPEEGLKFMVYLQKENIIDESGMPKERFSAEFPKEGPSILRIQQVVRGDSAAYFCASSPTQAGPYNGQFFGPGTRLTVL.

This clonotype appeared a few times. The chain links TRBV24-1 to TRBJ2-1; maybe TRBD1 (5 bases). The V end lost 0 bases, the J end lost 4 bases, and 9 bases lay between the germline ends. CDR3 size: 15 residues. In germline, CDR1 is KGHDR, CDR2 SFDVKD. Here the CDR3 reads CATSDLRGGYNEQFF. The CDR3 DNA sequence: TGTGCCACCAGTGATTTGAGGGGTGGTTACAATGAGCAGTTCTTC.